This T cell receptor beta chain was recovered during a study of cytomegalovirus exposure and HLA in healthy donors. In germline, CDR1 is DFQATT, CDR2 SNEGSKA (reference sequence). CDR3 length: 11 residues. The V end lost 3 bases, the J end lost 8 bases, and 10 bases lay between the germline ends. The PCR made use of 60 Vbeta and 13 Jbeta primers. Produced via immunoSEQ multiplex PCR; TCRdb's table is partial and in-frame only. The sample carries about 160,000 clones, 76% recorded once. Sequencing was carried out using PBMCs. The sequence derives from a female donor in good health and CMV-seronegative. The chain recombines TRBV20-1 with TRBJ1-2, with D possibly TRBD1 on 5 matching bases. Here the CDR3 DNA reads TGCAGTGCTAGCCCGGGGGACGGCTACACCTTC. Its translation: CSASPGDGYTF.